This TCR beta chain originates from a study of cytomegalovirus exposure and HLA in healthy donors. Concerning this clone itself: Antigen unknown.

Per germline, CDR1 SGHDT and CDR2 YYEEEE. This CDR3 has 15 residues. Trimming removed 4 bases from V and 1 base from J, with 14 bases in between. Regarding the study as a whole: It was assumed in the presence/absence analyses that sequencing depth was roughly uniform across donors.

Primers included in the PCR were 60 Vbeta and 13 Jbeta primers. Data came from immunoSEQ multiplex PCR; TCRdb stores just in-frame clones and leaves some out. Counted here are about 160,000 clones, roughly 80% occurring once; the ten biggest clones make up approximately 3%. This TCR derives from a woman aged 40 to 55 in good health and CMV-seronegative. This chain links TRBV5-6 with TRBJ1-1, with D possibly being TRBD1 (6 bases). Source material: PBMCs. The CDR3 region has the DNA TGTGCCAGCAGCCTCAATCCAGGGGCGAACACTGAAGCTTTCTTT. Amino acids: CASSLNPGANTEAFF.